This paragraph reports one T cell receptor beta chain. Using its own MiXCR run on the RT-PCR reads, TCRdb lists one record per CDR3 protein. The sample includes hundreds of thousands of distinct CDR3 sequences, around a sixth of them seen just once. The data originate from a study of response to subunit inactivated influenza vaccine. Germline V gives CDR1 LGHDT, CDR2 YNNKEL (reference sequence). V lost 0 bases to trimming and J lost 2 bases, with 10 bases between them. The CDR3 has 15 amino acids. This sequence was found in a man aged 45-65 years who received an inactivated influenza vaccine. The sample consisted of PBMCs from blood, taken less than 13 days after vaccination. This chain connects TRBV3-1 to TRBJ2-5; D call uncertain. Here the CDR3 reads CASSQDVGEQETQYF. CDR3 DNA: TGTGCCAGCAGCCAAGATGTGGGTGAACAAGAGACCCAGTACTTC.